This TCR beta chain was retrieved from a study of early T cells in non-severe SARS-CoV-2 infection (dated by TCRdb to 2020 to 2023). In terms of the full investigation: Because TCR sequencing relied on bulk RNA taken from unsorted whole blood, pairing of alpha and beta chains was not possible. Broad study findings and their caveats: VDJdb matching was skewed toward anti-spike CD8 responses and likely underestimated virus-specific expansions, missing private and CD4 specificities.

The CDR3 numbers 14 residues from cysteine through phenylalanine. The read is trimmed to its CDR3 DNA, 42 bases read in frame from base 1. CDR1 is given as WNHNN and CDR2 as SYGVQD, both from the germline V gene (reference sequence). The junction carries 8 bases between V and J, which are trimmed by 4 bases and 0 bases respectively. This clonotype was observed at least ten times. What antigen it recognizes has not been identified. The sample holds no much larger clone one base away, and base qualities are not on file. Library preparation employed 5' RACE. Sequenced using a NextSeq 500. To correct for sequencing error and PCR bias, the TCR library protocol tagged individual cDNA molecules with unique molecular identifiers. Both TCR alpha and beta chains were sequenced, and tight co-correlation was observed between alpha and beta sequence abundances in each sample. On the authors' methods: V gene, J gene and CDR3 annotation of TCR sequences was performed with Decombinator V4. Expanded TCRs were defined as changing significantly between any two time points under a Poisson model with p below 0.0001. TCR abundances were normalised to the total number of TCRs sequenced per sample and expressed as counts per million. MAIT TCRs were defined by TRAV1-2 paired with TRAJ12, TRAJ20 or TRAJ33, and iNKT TCRs by TRAV10 paired with TRAJ18. VDJdb, accessed 1 November 2021, was searched for CMV, EBV and SARS-CoV-2 annotated TCRs, with TCRs annotated for multiple antigens excluded. TCRdb reworked the public reads: Q25 trimming with fastp, MiXCR clone assembly, productive beta chains retained. All rows with the same CDR3 protein become a single entry with the most common DNA and genes. The V and J calls, along with clone size, are taken from TCRdb and not from the paper's own processing. This sample is represented by tens of thousands of distinct CDR3 sequences; around 15% of them were singletons. The ten largest clonotypes hold roughly 6.5% of the sample.

This was a case-control study nested in a cohort of healthcare workers in London, UK, who had nasopharyngeal swab PCR tests and blood samples taken every week. Healthcare workers were recruited between 23 and 31 March 2020, during the week of the UK lockdown, and were followed weekly for up to about 16 weeks. Recombination connected TRBV10-1 to TRBJ2-3, with the D gene too uncertain to name. The sequencing sample was made of whole blood. The TCR was taken from an adult who was a healthcare worker with PCR-confirmed SARS-CoV-2 infection or an uninfected control (not recorded which). The CDR3 protein sequence reads: CASSVVLSTDTQYF. The nucleotides are TGCGCCAGCAGTGTCGTCTTAAGCACAGATACGCAGTATTTT.